Listed here are 9 T cell receptor beta chains from one sample, sequenced in a study of CD8+CD57+ T cells in acquired aplastic anemia. The template used for profiling TCR beta VDJ and CDR3 was genomic DNA. TCRdb recomputed calls from the reads with MiXCR, one row per CDR3 protein. The profile shows about 400,000 distinct CDR3 sequences, about 70% of them singletons. Sequenced sample: sorted CD4+, CD8+, or CD8+CD57+ T cells (not recorded which) from PBMCs. These receptors came from a human donor in good health, serving as a control.

With regard to this clonotype: A junction end diverges from the germline sequence, so it may reflect a read error. DNA of the CDR3: TGTGCCAGCAGCTTAGACAGGGGGAACGGACTATGGCTATTT. It specifies CASSLDRGNGLWLF. This sequence joins TRBV11-2 and TRBJ1-1; 7 bases agree with TRBD1. This CDR3 is 14 amino acids long. Germline-derived CDR1 and CDR2 are SGHAT and FQNNGV.

This sequence joins TRBV20-1 and TRBJ2-5, with D possibly matching TRBD1 (5 bases). The germline V gene has CDR1 DFQATT and CDR2 SNEGSKA (reference sequence). CDR3 length: 13 residues. The V and J ends lost 3 bases and 5 bases respectively, with 13 bases between them. The CDR3 DNA is TGCAGTGCTAGCATCTCAGGGATGGAGACCCAGTACTTC. Its protein product is CSASISGMETQYF.

The chain carries TRBV5-1 and TRBJ1-5; D remains unclear. Per the germline V gene, CDR1 is SGHRS and CDR2 is YFSETQ. V lost 0 bases to trimming and J lost 9 bases, with 13 bases between them. This CDR3 comprises 14 residues. The CDR3 coding sequence is TGCGCCAGCAGCTTGGAGATGGCGGGCACGCCCCAGCATTTT. Its translation is CASSLEMAGTPQHF.

This clonotype occurred a few times. A much larger clone differs from this one at a single base, so this may be a read error. V gene TRBV7-6 combines with J gene TRBJ1-1; D perhaps matches TRBD1 (5 bases). The germline CDR1 and CDR2 sequences are SGHVS and FNYEAQ. The length of the CDR3 is 14 residues. The CDR3 DNA reads as TGTGCCAGCAGTTCCCCGGAGCGAGGGACTGAAGCTCTCTTT. Amino acid sequence: CASSSPERGTEALF.

The chain links TRBV9 to TRBJ2-5; no clear D gene. Trimming took 3 bases from V and 4 from J, leaving 13 bases between them. Germline V gene lookup returns CDR1 SGDLS and CDR2 YYNGEE. The CDR3 sequence is 14 residues long. CDR3 protein: CASSAILRRETQYF. In nucleotides, the CDR3 is TGTGCCAGCAGCGCGATCCTGAGGAGAGAGACCCAGTACTTC.

Only one count was recorded for this clonotype. The chain combines TRBV7-9 with TRBJ2-7, with 7 bases fitting TRBD1. Germline CDR1 SEHNR, CDR2 FQNEAQ (reference sequence). The CDR3 runs 14 residues. V shed 4 bases and J 3 bases; nucleotides not matched to a gene: 6. The CDR3 DNA reads TGTGCCAGCAGCTGCAGACAGGGCAGCTACGAGCAGTACTTC. Protein: CASSCRQGSYEQYF.

The J gene is TRBJ2-1, the V gene TRBV20-1, with TRBD1 matching 9 bases. Germline CDR1 reads DFQATT; CDR2 reads SNEGSKA (reference sequence). After removal of 4 bases from V and 10 bases from J, the junction contained 11 bases not matched to a gene. The CDR3 is 14 residues long. DNA of the CDR3: TGCAGTGCTACGAGGAGTCCGACAGGGGGGGAGCAGTTCTTC. The encoded protein is CSATRSPTGGEQFF.

The chain recombines TRBV10-3 with TRBJ1-2; 9 bases agree with TRBD1. Germline loops: CDR1 ENHRY, CDR2 SYGVKD. There are 17 residues in the CDR3. V gave up 10 bases and J gave up 5 bases; unmatched junction bases: 20. The CDR3 DNA reads TGTGCCAGCAGGGGCGGGGCACAGGGGGCAATTTGGTATGGCTACACCTTC. This translates into CASRGGAQGAIWYGYTF.

This clonotype has ten or more counts. The chain carries TRBV6-5 and TRBJ2-2; a weak D match, TRBD2 (5 bases). Germline CDR1 reads MNHEY; CDR2 reads SVGAGI. Trimming pared 6 bases from V and 7 bases from J, leaving 15 bases between. This CDR3 comprises 14 residues. CDR3 loop: CASSPILGGGELFF. DNA for the CDR3: TGTGCCAGCAGCCCCATACTAGGTGGCGGGGAGCTGTTTTTT.